The rows below give T cell receptor beta chains drawn from one sample of a study of blood T cells in healthy people across ages. MiXCR was run by TCRdb on the 5' RACE reads, yielding one entry per CDR3 protein. The data hold approximately 1.5 million distinct CDR3 sequences, with roughly 43% observed a single time. The sample comprised blood. These receptors all stem from a woman younger than 35 in good health. CDR3s include the opening cysteine and the closing phenylalanine or tryptophan. The D gene is left open where the match is weak. Expanded clones are given a class, and other clones once, few, many or no size at all.

V gene	J gene	D gene	clone size	CDR3 length	CDR3 protein	CDR3 DNA
TRBV15	TRBJ2-7	TRBD1	-	16	CATSRDLGQGAYEQYF	TGTGCCACCAGCAGAGATCTGGGACAGGGGGCCTACGAGCAGTACTTC
TRBV25-1	TRBJ1-6	-	-	13	CASSEQNNSPPHF	TGTGCCAGCAGTGAACAGAATAATTCACCCCCCCACTTT
TRBV20-1	TRBJ2-1	-	few	12	CSSRSWGNEQFF	TGCAGTTCGCGGAGCTGGGGGAATGAGCAGTTCTTC
TRBV9	TRBJ2-3	-	few	16	CASSVQDRGQVDTQYF	TGTGCCAGCAGCGTACAAGACCGGGGCCAAGTGGATACGCAGTATTTT
TRBV3-1	TRBJ2-3	-	-	17	CASSQVGGKANTDTQYF	TGTGCCAGCAGCCAAGTGGGGGGAAAAGCTAACACAGATACGCAGTATTTT
TRBV6-1	TRBJ2-5	-	-	13	CASGTGYQETQYF	TGTGCCAGCGGCACAGGGTATCAAGAGACCCAGTACTTC
TRBV4-2	TRBJ2-1	TRBD1	few	15	CASSQEGQGKREQFF	TGTGCCAGCAGCCAGGAGGGACAGGGGAAGCGGGAGCAGTTCTTC
TRBV7-9	TRBJ1-1	TRBD1	few	15	CASRPIQGAGTEAFF	TGTGCCAGCAGACCTATACAGGGGGCCGGGACTGAAGCTTTCTTT
TRBV30	TRBJ1-1	-	-	13	CAWSTRLNTEAFF	TGTGCCTGGAGTACAAGATTAAACACTGAAGCTTTCTTT
TRBV20-1	TRBJ2-7	-	-	15	CSAPKGERPSYEQYF	TGCAGTGCCCCCAAGGGCGAACGACCCTCCTACGAGCAGTACTTC
TRBV12-3/TRBV12-4	TRBJ2-7	-	-	13	CASSETAPYEQYF	TGTGCCAGCAGTGAGACGGCCCCCTACGAGCAGTACTTC
TRBV10-3	TRBJ2-1	TRBD2	few	17	CAISETPLAGVYNEQFF	TGTGCCATCAGTGAGACCCCCCTAGCGGGGGTTTACAATGAGCAGTTCTTC
TRBV12-3/TRBV12-4	TRBJ2-1	-	few	15	CASSSQPESYNEQFF	TGTGCCAGCAGTTCTCAACCAGAGTCCTACAATGAGCAGTTCTTC
TRBV7-2	TRBJ2-1	-	many	15	CASTLGLSSYNEQFF	TGTGCCAGCACCCTTGGTTTGAGCTCCTACAATGAGCAGTTCTTC
TRBV3-1	TRBJ2-7	-	-	15	CASSPPVGVPSEQYF	TGTGCCAGCAGCCCGCCCGTCGGGGTACCCAGCGAGCAGTACTTC
TRBV3-1	TRBJ2-1	-	-	15	CASSQGGGLDTEQFF	TGTGCCAGCAGCCAAGGTGGGGGGTTAGATACTGAGCAGTTCTTC
TRBV12-3/TRBV12-4	TRBJ1-2	-	-	16	CASSLTQTAPNYGYTF	TGTGCCAGCAGTTTAACCCAGACAGCACCCAACTATGGCTACACCTTC
TRBV6-5	TRBJ2-5	TRBD1	few	15	CASSYPGQEVETQYF	TGTGCCAGCAGTTACCCGGGACAGGAGGTAGAGACCCAGTACTTC
TRBV20-1	TRBJ1-6	-	-	17	CSARDLASRGHNSPLHF	TGCAGTGCTAGAGACTTAGCAAGCCGAGGCCATAATTCACCCCTCCACTTT
TRBV6-2/TRBV6-3	TRBJ2-1	TRBD2	-	16	CASSYRLAGGIDEQFF	TGTGCCAGCAGTTACCGACTAGCGGGGGGAATCGATGAGCAGTTCTTC
TRBV30	TRBJ2-2	TRBD1	-	15	CAWSGTGPNTGELFF	TGTGCCTGGAGTGGGACAGGGCCTAACACCGGGGAGCTGTTTTTT
TRBV24-1	TRBJ2-1	TRBD2	once	17	CATSGSWGGSSYNEQFF	TGTGCCACTTCGGGCTCCTGGGGCGGGAGCTCCTACAATGAGCAGTTCTTC
TRBV20-1	TRBJ2-7	TRBD2	-	13	CSAGRDYSYEQYF	TGCAGTGCAGGCCGGGACTACTCCTACGAGCAGTACTTC
TRBV24-1	TRBJ2-3	TRBD2	-	15	CATSDSGTSGDTQYF	TGTGCCACCAGTGATTCCGGGACTAGCGGTGATACGCAGTATTTT
TRBV7-9	TRBJ1-1	TRBD1	-	16	CASSIWTGGLNTEAFF	TGTGCCAGCAGCATCTGGACAGGGGGCCTGAACACTGAAGCTTTCTTT
TRBV6-5	TRBJ2-7	TRBD1	few	17	CASSYGKQGVYSYEQYF	TGTGCCAGCAGTTACGGGAAACAGGGGGTTTACTCCTATGAGCAGTACTTC
TRBV13	TRBJ2-2	-	-	16	CASSSLAGDNTGELFF	TGTGCCAGCAGTTCCCTTGCAGGGGATAACACCGGGGAGCTGTTTTTT
TRBV7-3	TRBJ2-1	-	-	14	CASSGVSSYNEQFF	TGTGCCAGTTCGGGGGTGTCCTCATACAATGAGCAGTTCTTC
TRBV4-2	TRBJ2-3	-	many	15	CASSQAALSGDTQYF	TGTGCCAGCAGCCAAGCGGCTTTATCCGGTGATACGCAGTATTTT
TRBV4-1	TRBJ1-5	TRBD1	-	16	CASSQDFYRGPRPQHF	TGCGCCAGCAGCCAAGATTTTTACAGGGGCCCCAGGCCCCAGCATTTT
TRBV29-1	TRBJ2-2	TRBD2	few	15	CSAAGGAMGTGELFF	TGCAGCGCGGCGGGGGGGGCCATGGGCACCGGGGAGCTGTTTTTT
TRBV7-2	TRBJ2-5	-	-	13	CASSRRVIETQYF	TGTGCCAGCAGCCGCAGGGTAATCGAGACCCAGTACTTC
TRBV25-1	TRBJ2-1	-	few	13	CASSESPENEQFF	TGTGCCAGCAGTGAATCCCCAGAGAATGAGCAGTTCTTC
TRBV9	TRBJ2-1	TRBD2	-	16	CASSVVIAGAWNEQFF	TGTGCCAGCAGCGTAGTTATAGCGGGAGCGTGGAATGAGCAGTTCTTC
TRBV27	TRBJ2-3	-	-	16	CASSFTGFDLTDTQYF	TGTGCCAGCAGTTTTACGGGGTTTGACCTCACAGATACGCAGTATTTT
TRBV9	TRBJ2-7	-	few	14	CASSVDIMSVEQYF	TGTGCCAGCAGCGTGGACATAATGAGCGTCGAGCAGTACTTC
TRBV27	TRBJ1-5	TRBD1	-	15	CASSKQGHLNQPQHF	TGTGCCAGCAGTAAACAGGGGCATCTCAATCAGCCCCAGCATTTT
TRBV6-1	TRBJ2-1	-	-	17	CASSEWRQGPNYNEQFF	TGTGCCAGCAGTGAGTGGAGGCAGGGGCCAAACTACAATGAGCAGTTCTTC
TRBV20-1	TRBJ1-5	-	-	13	CSALPGRNQPQHF	TGCAGTGCTCTCCCAGGGCGCAATCAGCCCCAGCATTTT
TRBV7-9	TRBJ2-3	-	-	16	CASSLPRAAVADTQYF	TGTGCCAGCAGCTTACCCCGCGCAGCTGTGGCGGATACGCAGTATTTT
TRBV4-3	TRBJ1-2	-	-	16	CASSQLVGTLAYGYTF	TGCGCCAGCAGCCAACTTGTCGGGACATTGGCCTATGGCTACACCTTC
TRBV28	TRBJ2-3	-	-	16	CASSLRSSRSTDTQYF	TGTGCCAGCAGTTTAAGGTCTAGCAGGAGTACAGATACGCAGTATTTT
TRBV7-2	TRBJ2-1	TRBD2	once	15	CASILAGVLNNEQFF	TGTGCCAGCATACTAGCGGGAGTCCTTAACAATGAGCAGTTCTTC
TRBV4-2	TRBJ2-3	TRBD2	few	16	CASSQGGTSGTDTQYF	TGTGCCAGCAGCCAAGGGGGGACTAGCGGGACAGATACGCAGTATTTT
TRBV7-8	TRBJ2-3	TRBD2	-	18	CASSLEQREDLSTDTQYF	TGTGCCAGCAGCTTAGAACAGCGGGAGGATCTTAGCACAGATACGCAGTATTTT
TRBV27	TRBJ2-3	-	many	16	CASSTPDKVLTDTQYF	TGTGCCAGCAGTACCCCTGACAAGGTCCTCACAGATACGCAGTATTTT
TRBV5-1	TRBJ1-1	-	-	16	CASTKPEELPNTEAFF	TGCGCCAGCACCAAACCCGAGGAACTCCCGAACACTGAAGCTTTCTTT
TRBV20-1	TRBJ2-7	-	-	12	CSAGRQDYEQYF	TGCAGTGCTGGTCGGCAGGACTACGAGCAGTACTTC
TRBV5-1	TRBJ2-1	-	-	14	CASSPRGVENEQFF	TGCGCCAGCAGCCCTAGGGGGGTTGAAAATGAGCAGTTCTTC
TRBV27	TRBJ2-3	-	-	15	CASSSQGGVPDTQYF	TGTGCCAGCAGTTCGCAGGGGGGGGTCCCAGATACGCAGTATTTT
TRBV20-1	TRBJ2-1	-	-	14	CSARGATTYNEQFF	TGCAGTGCTAGAGGTGCTACCACTTACAATGAGCAGTTCTTC
TRBV12-3/TRBV12-4	TRBJ1-3	-	few	16	CASSFSYDRPGNTIYF	TGTGCCAGCAGTTTCTCCTACGACAGGCCAGGAAACACCATATATTTT
TRBV30	TRBJ2-1	-	-	14	CAWSVVREDNEQFF	TGTGCCTGGAGTGTAGTTAGGGAGGACAATGAGCAGTTCTTC